Below are 17 T cell receptor beta chains sequenced from a single sample in a study of blood T cells in healthy people across ages. Combining a sample-barcoded 5' primer with a J-beta primer mix, a second PCR ran for roughly 7 to 12 cycles. One entry per CDR3 protein, called by TCRdb with MiXCR from the 5' RACE reads. The table shows 1.5 million to 2 million distinct CDR3 sequences, with roughly 43% occurring only once. The source material was blood. The receptors stem from a human donor in good health.

This clonotype was seen more than once but under ten times. V is TRBV5-1 and J is TRBJ1-2; D is unresolved. The V end lost 3 bases, the J end lost 6 bases, and 18 bases lay between the germline ends. Germline V gene lookup returns CDR1 SGHRS and CDR2 YFSETQ. The CDR3 contains 15 residues. The CDR3 DNA follows: TGCGCCAGCAGCTCTAGACACCACGGGGTTGATGGCTACACCTTC. As protein: CASSSRHHGVDGYTF.

The genes are TRBV6-2 or TRBV6-3 and TRBJ1-2; 7 nucleotides match TRBD1. The CDR3 is 15 amino acids. Germline trimming cut 2 bases from V and 8 bases from J; bases unmatched to any gene: 11. CDR1 is MNHEY, CDR2 SVGEGT, per germline. The CDR3 region has the DNA TGTGCCAGCAGTTACGCTGACAGGGTCATATTGGGCTACACCTTC. This translates into CASSYADRVILGYTF.

This chain joins TRBV28 and TRBJ2-1; D unclear. The DNA matches TRBJ2-7 better at its end, which makes the J call doubtful. The CDR3 runs 10 residues. From germline, CDR1 is MDHEN and CDR2 SYDVKM. The CDR3 bases are TGTGCCACTGATTACAATGAGCAGTACTTC. Its protein product is CATDYNEQYF.

CDR3 loop: CASGPPPIYKQGTPLYNEQFF. In nucleotides, the CDR3 is TGTGCTAGTGGTCCTCCGCCTATCTACAAGCAGGGGACCCCACTCTACAATGAGCAGTTCTTC. V is TRBV12-5 and J is TRBJ2-1; D is perhaps TRBD1 (6 bases). The V gene lost 5 bases and the J gene lost 3 bases, with 32 bases spanning the gap. Germline V CDR1 and CDR2: LGHNT, FRNRAP. The CDR3 spans 21 residues.

This clonotype has only a few counts. This chain joins TRBV11-1 and TRBJ1-6, with D uncertain. CDR3 length: 15 residues. CDR1 SGHAT and CDR2 FQDESV come from the germline V gene (reference sequence). V was shortened by 5 bases and J by 6 bases, with 14 bases between the two germline ends. DNA of the CDR3: TGTGCCAGCAGCCTGGGGAGGGCAACTAATTCACCCCTCCACTTT. Translated, it gives CASSLGRATNSPLHF.

The chain has TRBV11-3 and TRBJ2-4, with TRBD1 as a possible D gene (5 bases). The DNA end lines up better with TRBJ2-7; the J call may be wrong. CDR1 is SGHNT and CDR2 is YENEEA in the germline V gene. This CDR3 has 15 amino acids. The DNA for the CDR3 is TGTGCCAGCAGCTTATCGTCCGCGACAGACTACGAGCAGTACTTC. Translated: CASSLSSATDYEQYF.

This clonotype was counted a few times. The rearrangement uses TRBV5-1 and TRBJ2-5; D ambiguous. V dropped 9 bases and J dropped 4 bases, with 22 bases sitting between them. Germline assignment: CDR1 SGHRS and CDR2 YFSETQ. The CDR3 is 15 residues long. CDR3 bases: TGCGCCACTTCGATAACCGGGTCTCCGGGAGAGACCCAGTACTTC. Translating it yields CATSITGSPGETQYF.

The chain is built from TRBV27 and TRBJ2-2; unclear D gene. Germline V gene sequence: CDR1 MNHEY, CDR2 SMNVEV (reference sequence). CDR3 length: 12 residues. V shed 8 bases and J shed 0 bases, with 4 bases lying between them. The CDR3 loop is CASYANTGELFF. As DNA, the CDR3 is TGTGCCAGCTACGCGAACACCGGGGAGCTGTTTTTT.

The rearrangement links TRBV5-8 to TRBJ1-2, with 9 positions matching TRBD1. Germline V gene sequence: CDR1 SGHTS, CDR2 YDEGEE. The CDR3 totals 14 residues. V shed 1 base and J 6 bases; nucleotides not matched to a gene: 4. CDR3 sequence: CASSLNRGQDGYTF. For the CDR3, the DNA is TGTGCCAGCAGCTTGAACAGGGGGCAGGATGGCTACACCTTC.

In nucleotides, the CDR3 is TGTGCCAGCAGAACTTCGGACAGGGGGCTGTACGAGCAGTACTTC. Protein product: CASRTSDRGLYEQYF. This rearrangement joins TRBV12-3 or TRBV12-4 to TRBJ2-7; 11 bases are a match to TRBD1. V lost 6 bases and J lost 4; bases outside the gene matches: 8. This CDR3 region has 15 residues.

The J gene is TRBJ2-7, the V gene TRBV28; TRBD1 matches at 9 bases. The CDR3 is made up of 13 amino acids. The germline CDR1 and CDR2 sequences are MDHEN and SYDVKM. Unmatched junction bases numbered 7, after V lost 6 bases and J lost 7 bases. This chain's CDR3 is CASRLTGGEEQYF. In nucleotides, the CDR3 is TGTGCCAGCAGACTCACAGGGGGCGAGGAGCAGTACTTC.

This clonotype occurred a few times. The chain couples TRBV10-3 to TRBJ1-5; D gene uncertain. Trimming removed 10 bases at V and 0 bases at J, with 16 bases between. The CDR3 is 15 amino acids. CDR1 and CDR2 (germline): ENHRY, SYGVKD. This chain's CDR3 is CATTVREGSNQPQHF. CDR3 DNA: TGTGCCACGACTGTCCGGGAAGGTAGCAATCAGCCCCAGCATTTT.

Turning to this clonotype: Being one base from a much bigger clone, this may be a read error. This chain links TRBV28 with TRBJ2-7; tentatively, D is TRBD1 or TRBD2 (5 bases each). The CDR3 contains 14 residues. Germline CDR1 is MDHEN and CDR2 is SYDVKM. Trimming left V 6 bases short and J 10 bases short, with 22 bases between. CDR3 in DNA: TGTGCCAGCAGGTCCATCCAGGGTATTCGGGGACAGTACTTC. Its protein product is CASRSIQGIRGQYF. The variable domain in full, completed from reference TRBV28 and TRBJ2-7, reads DVKVTQSSRYLVKRTGEKVFLECVQDMDHENMFWYRQDPGLGLRLIYFSYDVKMKEKGDIPEGYSVSREKKERFSLILESASTNQTSMYLCASRSIQGIRGQYFGPGTRLTVT.

The J gene is TRBJ1-5, the V gene TRBV20-1; D is possibly TRBD1 (6 bases). CDR1 and CDR2 (germline): DFQATT, SNEGSKA (reference sequence). CDR3 size: 14 residues. V shed 3 bases and J shed 8 bases, with 17 bases lying between them. Written as DNA, the CDR3 is TGCAGTGCTAGGGATAGGGGGTATCTTGAGCCCCAGCATTTT. It specifies CSARDRGYLEPQHF.

There are a few counts of this clonotype. The chain couples TRBV29-1 to TRBJ1-2; 7 bases are shared with TRBD1. J was trimmed by 1 base and V by 0 bases; bases with no gene match: 11. Germline loops: CDR1 SQVTM, CDR2 ANQGSEA. The CDR3 consists of 17 residues. The CDR3 loop is CSVEDPFRTGNNYGYTF. For the CDR3, the DNA is TGCAGCGTTGAAGATCCTTTTAGGACAGGCAATAACTATGGCTACACCTTC.

The CDR3 DNA follows: TGTGCCAGCAGCCCCCGACAGGGTTCGGCTAATGAAAAACTGTTTTTT. Translated, it gives CASSPRQGSANEKLFF. J is TRBJ1-4 and V is TRBV4-2; 7 bases map to TRBD1. CDR3 size: 16 residues. J lost 3 bases, V lost 4 bases, and 8 bases had no gene match. The germline gives CDR1 LGHNA, CDR2 YNFKEQ.

Only a few counts were recorded for this clonotype. The junction differs from germline at one of its ends, possibly a read error. The chain links TRBV7-2 to TRBJ2-4; no clear D gene. The CDR3 is 14 residues long. CDR1 is SGHTA, CDR2 FQGNSA, per germline. The CDR3 nucleotides are TGTGCCTGCAGCCCCGGCCTAGCCAAAAACATTCAGTACTTC. It is translated as CACSPGLAKNIQYF.